This TCR beta chain appears in the sequencing data of a study of CD8 T cells in ankylosing spondylitis. TCRdb ran MiXCR on the 5' RACE reads and lists one entry per CDR3 protein. Here the sample spans 80,000 to 100,000 distinct CDR3 sequences, around 9.4% being singletons. Study-wide results and caveats: As reported, disease-linked clones showed significant enrichment in matched ankylosing spondylitis synovial fluid.

About this clonotype: Antigen: not known.

The sample was blood, either unsorted or a sorted T cell fraction (not recorded which). The sequence derives from a male donor with ankylosing spondylitis or in good health (not recorded which).

The CDR3 protein is CASSFRATNEKLFF. For the CDR3, the DNA is TGTGCCAGCAGCTTCCGGGCAACTAATGAAAAACTGTTTTTT. The chain joins TRBV7-9 to TRBJ1-4; D is uncertain. V gave up 3 bases and J gave up 0 bases, with 5 bases separating them. Germline V gene sequence: CDR1 SEHNR, CDR2 FQNEAQ (reference sequence). This CDR3 comprises 14 residues.